The T cell receptor (beta chain) described here comes from a study of T cells in lung cancer brain metastases. Regarding this clone: Its target is not known.

Points from the study as a whole: Preoperative corticosteroid effects on brain metastasis T cell infiltration were not controlled.

Germline V CDR1 and CDR2: MNHNS, SASEGT. J lost 2 bases, V lost 0 bases, and 2 bases had no gene match. CDR3 length: 15 residues. TCRdb keeps only in-frame clones here, not all; method: immunoSEQ multiplex PCR. This table holds approximately 5,100 clones, 84% found once. The TCR was taken from a man aged 50 to 60 with non-small cell lung cancer that had spread to the brain. The genes are TRBV6-1 and TRBJ2-5, with 8 positions matching TRBD1. Sequencing used tumor tissue from a brain metastasis. CDR3 nucleotide sequence: TGTGCCAGCAGTGAAGCTAACAGGGGGCAAGAGACCCAGTACTTC. This codes for CASSEANRGQETQYF.